The T cell receptor beta chain under discussion was sequenced for a study of response to subunit inactivated influenza vaccine. This clonotype has just a few counts. TCRdb ran MiXCR on the RT-PCR reads and lists one entry per CDR3 protein. The table includes about 570,000 distinct CDR3 sequences, roughly 12% detected once. In addition, the sample was reused for a study of T cells expressing NK-cell markers. That publication notes: The TCR beta cDNA came from 5'RACE template switching with UMIs. Sorted CD3+CD56+NKG2C+, CD3+CD56+NKG2C- and CD3+CD56-NKG2C+ T cells supplied TCR beta repertoires. In a group of several donors, dominant NKG2C+ clonotypes represented 1.0-7.0% of CD8+ T cells. The study did not resolve the HCMV specificity of expanded NKG2C+ T cell clones.

Sequences were derived from PBMCs from blood, sampled on the day of vaccination. This TCR was recovered from a man between 45 and 60 years old who received an inactivated influenza vaccine.

The CDR3: CASSLSQYVFF. The CDR3 DNA reads TGTGCCAGCAGCTTATCCCAGTATGTGTTCTTC. This chain links TRBV7-9 with TRBJ2-1; D gene uncertain. The CDR3 runs to 11 residues. Per the germline V gene, CDR1 is SEHNR and CDR2 is FQNEAQ (reference sequence). V was pared by 2 bases and J by 15 bases, with 11 bases between.